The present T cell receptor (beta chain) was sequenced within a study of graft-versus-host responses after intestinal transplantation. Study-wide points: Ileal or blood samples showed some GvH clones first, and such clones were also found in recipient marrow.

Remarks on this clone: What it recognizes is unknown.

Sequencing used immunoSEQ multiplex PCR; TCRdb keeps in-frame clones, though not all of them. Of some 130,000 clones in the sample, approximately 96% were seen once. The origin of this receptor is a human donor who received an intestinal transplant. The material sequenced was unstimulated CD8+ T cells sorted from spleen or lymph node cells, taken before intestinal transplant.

The CDR3 spells CASSIAGDEYEQYF. The CDR3 DNA sequence: TGTGCCAGTAGTATAGCAGGGGACGAGTACGAGCAGTACTTC. V is TRBV19 and J is TRBJ2-7; D is possibly TRBD1 (6 bases). Trimming removed 1 base from V and 4 bases from J, with 11 bases in between. Germline-derived CDR1 and CDR2 are LNHDA and SQIVND (reference sequence). This CDR3 spans 14 amino acids.